This T cell receptor (beta chain) was sequenced during a study of blood T cell repertoires in COVID-19. Everyone who took part was roughly 18 to 100 years old, and they came from about 25 US areas. How the authors handled the data: Amplification from reference gene primers served as the basis for estimated nucleated cell counts. Assay: immunoSEQ multiplex PCR; the TCRdb copy retains only in-frame clones and omits some. V and J calls and clone size follow that table, whereas D and trimming were derived from the DNA. This sample carries about 300,000 clones, approximately 91% of them seen once, and the ten largest clones take 1.7%. The CDR3 runs to 17 residues. Trimming removed 1 base from V and 5 bases from J; junction bases left unmatched: 8. Germline V gene sequence: CDR1 SNHLY, CDR2 FYNNEI.

The sample taken for sequencing was PBMCs or T cells enriched from blood (not recorded which). The TCR originated in a woman in her 40s who had recovered from COVID-19. V is TRBV2 and J is TRBJ2-5; 12 nucleotides match TRBD2. The CDR3 here is CASSEGASGGAMETQYF. The CDR3 DNA reads as TGTGCCAGCAGTGAAGGGGCTAGCGGGGGGGCGATGGAGACCCAGTACTTC.